The clone carrying this T cell receptor (beta chain) was counted between two and nine times. Its antigen remains unknown. The source of the sample is a study of early T cells in non-severe SARS-CoV-2 infection. Study context: Unpaired chains resulted from sequencing bulk RNA of unsorted whole blood. Study-level results: Matches to VDJdb favored anti-spike CD8 responses and missed private and CD4 specificities.

Individual cDNA molecules each received unique molecular identifiers attached to them. A single record per CDR3 protein comes from TCRdb applying MiXCR to the 5' RACE reads. The sample carries around 110,000 distinct CDR3 sequences, around 10% recorded once. The source material was whole blood. The TCR comes from an adult who was a healthcare worker with PCR-confirmed SARS-CoV-2 infection or an uninfected control (not recorded which).

CDR3 region: CASSPERPPSNTGELFF. The CDR3 bases are TGTGCCAGCAGTCCCGAGCGTCCTCCCTCGAACACCGGGGAGCTGTTTTTT. The J gene is TRBJ2-2, the V gene TRBV28, with D unclear. The CDR3 consists of 17 residues. Per the germline V gene, CDR1 is MDHEN and CDR2 is SYDVKM. Trimming took 5 bases from V and 0 from J, leaving 16 bases between them.